This is a list of T cell receptor beta chains from one sample in a study of response to subunit inactivated influenza vaccine. Via MiXCR, TCRdb re-called the RT-PCR reads, giving one row per CDR3 protein. Altogether hundreds of thousands of distinct CDR3 sequences are present, 11% being singletons, with the ten largest covering more than 9.5%. Another study also made use of these data, one on T cells expressing NK-cell markers.

Sequenced material: PBMCs from blood, taken on the day of vaccination. These receptors came from a man in his forties or fifties who received an inactivated influenza vaccine. The CDR3 runs from the conserved cysteine through the conserved F or W. A D gene is named only where the DNA matches it firmly. Expanded clones get a size class; other rows say once, few or many, or leave the size out.

size: many
V: TRBV7-8
D: NA
J: TRBJ2-5
CDR3: CASSFHAETQYF
DNA: TGTGCCAGCAGCTTCCATGCGGAGACCCAGTACTTC

size: few
V: TRBV12-3/TRBV12-4
D: NA
J: TRBJ1-5
CDR3: CASSPVGFSNQPQHF
DNA: TGTGCCAGCAGCCCAGTCGGGTTTAGCAATCAGCCCCAGCATTTT

size: few
V: TRBV20-1
D: NA
J: TRBJ1-5
CDR3: CSTGQLLSNQPQHF
DNA: TGCAGTACAGGACAGCTACTTAGCAATCAGCCCCAGCATTTT

size: NA
V: TRBV28
D: NA
J: TRBJ2-1
CDR3: CASTLGTGRGEQFF
DNA: TGTGCCAGCACCCTAGGTACAGGGAGGGGTGAGCAGTTCTTC

size: few
V: TRBV20-1
D: TRBD2
J: TRBJ2-2
CDR3: CSARDPLAGGSTGELFF
DNA: TGCAGTGCTAGAGATCCCCTAGCGGGGGGGAGCACCGGGGAGCTGTTTTTT

size: NA
V: TRBV5-5
D: TRBD1
J: TRBJ2-7
CDR3: CASSHGQGRYEQYF
DNA: TGTGCCAGCAGCCACGGACAGGGTCGCTACGAGCAGTACTTC

size: NA
V: TRBV7-8
D: NA
J: TRBJ2-1
CDR3: CASSLIRARQSSYNEQFF
DNA: TGTGCCAGCAGCTTAATCCGGGCCCGACAGAGCTCCTACAATGAGCAGTTCTTC

size: NA
V: TRBV4-2
D: NA
J: TRBJ2-5
CDR3: CASSQGAQTTYQETQYF
DNA: TGTGCCAGCAGCCAAGGAGCGCAGACAACGTACCAAGAGACCCAGTACTTC

size: many
V: TRBV28
D: NA
J: TRBJ2-2
CDR3: CASSFFTTGGELFF
DNA: TGTGCCAGCAGTTTTTTTACGACCGGCGGGGAGCTGTTTTTT

size: NA
V: TRBV9
D: TRBD1
J: TRBJ2-4
CDR3: CASSVAGGAGNIQYF
DNA: TGTGCCAGCAGCGTAGCAGGGGGAGCAGGTAACATTCAGTACTTC

size: many
V: TRBV20-1
D: NA
J: TRBJ2-5
CDR3: CSASGSPHRETQYF
DNA: TGCAGTGCTAGCGGGAGCCCACACCGAGAGACCCAGTACTTC

size: once
V: TRBV6-5
D: TRBD1
J: TRBJ2-7
CDR3: CASSYGSGQGAYEQYF
DNA: TGTGCCAGCAGTTACGGTTCGGGACAGGGGGCCTACGAGCAGTACTTC

size: NA
V: TRBV4-1
D: NA
J: TRBJ2-6
CDR3: CASSQIHDSGANVLTF
DNA: TGCGCCAGCAGCCAAATACACGACTCTGGGGCCAACGTCCTGACTTTC

size: few
V: TRBV28
D: NA
J: TRBJ1-4
CDR3: CASSLMGATTNEKLFF
DNA: TGTGCCAGCAGTTTAATGGGGGCGACAACTAATGAAAAACTGTTTTTT